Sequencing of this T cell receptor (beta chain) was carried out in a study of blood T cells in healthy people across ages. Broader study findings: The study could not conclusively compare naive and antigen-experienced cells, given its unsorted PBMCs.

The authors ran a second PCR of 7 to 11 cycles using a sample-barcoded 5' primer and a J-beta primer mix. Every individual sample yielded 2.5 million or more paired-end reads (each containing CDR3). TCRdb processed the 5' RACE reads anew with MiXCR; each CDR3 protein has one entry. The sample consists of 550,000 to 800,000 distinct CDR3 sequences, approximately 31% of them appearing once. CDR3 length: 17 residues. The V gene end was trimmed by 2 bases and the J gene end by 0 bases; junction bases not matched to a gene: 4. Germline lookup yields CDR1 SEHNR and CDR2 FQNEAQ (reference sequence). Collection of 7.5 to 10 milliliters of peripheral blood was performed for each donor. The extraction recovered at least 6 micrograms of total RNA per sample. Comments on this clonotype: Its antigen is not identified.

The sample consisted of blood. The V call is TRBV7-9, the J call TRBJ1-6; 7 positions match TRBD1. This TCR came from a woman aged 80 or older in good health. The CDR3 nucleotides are TGTGCCAGCAGCTTATCCGGGACAGACTCCTATAATTCACCCCTCCACTTT. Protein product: CASSLSGTDSYNSPLHF.